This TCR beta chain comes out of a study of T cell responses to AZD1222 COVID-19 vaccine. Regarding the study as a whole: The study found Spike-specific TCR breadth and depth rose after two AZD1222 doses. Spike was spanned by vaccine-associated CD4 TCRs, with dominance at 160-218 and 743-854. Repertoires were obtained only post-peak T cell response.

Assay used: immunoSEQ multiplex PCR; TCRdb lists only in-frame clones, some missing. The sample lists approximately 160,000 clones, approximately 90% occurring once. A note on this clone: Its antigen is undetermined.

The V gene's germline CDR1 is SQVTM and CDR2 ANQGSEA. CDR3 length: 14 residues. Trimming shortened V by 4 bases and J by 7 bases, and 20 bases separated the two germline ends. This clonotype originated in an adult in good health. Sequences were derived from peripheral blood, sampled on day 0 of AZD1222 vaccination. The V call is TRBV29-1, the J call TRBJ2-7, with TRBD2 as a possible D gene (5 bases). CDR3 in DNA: TGCAGCGTTGGAACGTTGCCGGGAAGCTCGGAGCAGTACTTC. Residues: CSVGTLPGSSEQYF.